Below, 26 T cell receptor beta chains from the same sample are listed, as sequenced in a study of identical twins. TCRdb passed the 5' RACE reads through MiXCR, listing each CDR3 protein once. This table holds a few hundred thousand distinct CDR3 sequences, around 8.3% found once. The same data also contributed to another study, on yellow fever vaccine responses in identical twins.

The specimen sequenced was CD8+ T cells sorted from blood. The receptors were gathered from a young woman in good health.

In this sample, this clonotype turned up many times. The V and J genes are TRBV6-5 and TRBJ2-7; 9 bases fit TRBD1. CDR3 length equals 14 residues. Trimming took 4 bases from V and 3 from J; bases not matched to a gene: 4. Germline CDR1 reads MNHEY; CDR2 reads SVGAGI. CDR3 coding DNA: TGTGCCAGCAGTTCACCGGGACAGGGCTACGAGCAGTACTTC. Its protein product is CASSSPGQGYEQYF.

This sequence joins TRBV24-1 and TRBJ2-3; 7 bases are a match to TRBD2. CDR3 length equals 14 residues. Germline CDR1 reads KGHDR; CDR2 reads SFDVKD. V shed 5 bases, J shed 5 bases, and the junction held 6 bases outside the gene matches. CDR3 loop: CATSVGRVRDTQYF. As DNA, the CDR3 is TGTGCCACCAGTGTGGGGAGGGTAAGAGATACGCAGTATTTT.

A few counts support this clonotype. The chain employs TRBV7-2 and TRBJ2-3, with 7 bases identical to TRBD2. Germline CDR1 reads SGHTA; CDR2 reads FQGNSA. V was pared by 3 bases and J by 1 base, with 4 bases of the junction left unmatched. The CDR3 is 15 amino acids. CDR3 protein: CASSFGGMGTDTQYF. The CDR3 DNA sequence: TGTGCCAGCAGCTTCGGGGGGATGGGCACAGATACGCAGTATTTT. Full variable domain (rest looked up from reference TRBV7-2 and TRBJ2-3): GAGVSQSPSNKVTEKGKDVELRCDPISGHTALYWYRQSLGQGLEFLIYFQGNSAPDKSGLPSDRFSAERTGGSVSTLTIQRTQQEDSAVYLCASSFGGMGTDTQYFGPGTRLTVL.

Ten or more counts support this clonotype. The chain joins TRBV28 to TRBJ2-7; the D gene is possibly TRBD2 (6 bases). V was shortened by 9 bases and J by 3 bases, with 18 bases between the two germline ends. The CDR3 runs to 14 residues. Looked up from germline, CDR1 is MDHEN and CDR2 is SYDVKM. CDR3 sequence reads: CASRRGMEFYEQYF. CDR3 coding DNA: TGTGCCAGTCGGAGGGGTATGGAGTTCTACGAGCAGTACTTC.

This rearrangement joins TRBV11-2 to TRBJ2-1, with 13 positions matching TRBD2. Germline loops: CDR1 SGHAT, CDR2 FQNNGV. The V gene end was trimmed by 2 bases and the J gene end by 9 bases; junction bases not matched to a gene: 13. The CDR3 has 18 amino acids. The CDR3, as DNA: TGTGCCAGCAGCTTAACCTGGGGACTAGCGGGAAGTGGGGGTGAGCAGTTCTTC. This codes for CASSLTWGLAGSGGEQFF.

This clonotype was detected only a few times. The chain has TRBV10-3 and TRBJ2-3, with 15 bases identical to TRBD2. This CDR3 has 20 amino acids. Trimming took 2 bases from V and 4 from J; bases not matched to a gene: 13. The germline V gene has CDR1 ENHRY and CDR2 SYGVKD. CDR3 nucleotide sequence: TGTGCCATCAGTGAGCCTACCGGGACTAGCGGGGGGCAGGTCTCAGATACGCAGTATTTT. Its translation is CAISEPTGTSGGQVSDTQYF.

The chain joins TRBV20-1 to TRBJ1-1, with D uncertain. The CDR3 length is 12 residues. Trimming stripped 6 bases from V and 0 bases from J, with 8 bases between. Germline CDR1 reads DFQATT; CDR2 reads SNEGSKA (reference sequence). The CDR3: CSARHLNTEAFF. The CDR3 DNA reads TGCAGTGCGCGACATTTGAACACTGAAGCTTTCTTT.

This clonotype was seen at least ten times. The rearrangement joins TRBV20-1 to TRBJ2-1; 10 nucleotides match TRBD2. Trimming at V came to 3 bases and at J to 6 bases, leaving 8 bases not matched to a gene. CDR1 is DFQATT, CDR2 SNEGSKA, per germline (reference sequence). The length of the CDR3 is 15 residues. The CDR3 DNA reads as TGCAGTGCTAGTGAGACTAGCGGGTACTTCAATGAGCAGTTCTTC. Residues: CSASETSGYFNEQFF.

The CDR3 protein is CASSPDRVAMNTEAFF. The CDR3 nucleotides are TGCGCCAGCAGCCCCGACAGGGTCGCCATGAACACTGAAGCTTTCTTT. The chain combines TRBV5-1 with TRBJ1-1, with 7 positions matching TRBD1. CDR1 and CDR2 (germline): SGHRS, YFSETQ. The CDR3 is 16 amino acids. With V trimmed by 4 bases and J by 0 bases, 9 bases remained unmatched.

This clonotype has a count of ten or more. The rearrangement joins TRBV12-3 or TRBV12-4 to TRBJ2-7, with TRBD1 matching over 10 bases. The CDR3 covers 13 residues. The ends lost 6 bases at V and 5 bases at J; junction bases unmatched: 4. CDR3: CASSTGQGNEQYF. CDR3 DNA: TGTGCCAGCAGCACGGGACAGGGGAACGAGCAGTACTTC.

In this sample, this clonotype turned up many times. CDR3 DNA sequence: TGCAGCGTTGAACGGGGGGAGAACACTGAAGCTTTCTTT. Translation gives CSVERGENTEAFF. This chain joins TRBV29-1 and TRBJ1-1, with D possibly being TRBD1 (5 bases). The CDR3 extends over 13 amino acids. Germline V lookup: CDR1 SQVTM, CDR2 ANQGSEA. Trimming took 2 bases from V and 1 from J, leaving 8 bases between them.

This rearrangement joins TRBV4-3 to TRBJ1-2; D is possibly TRBD1 (5 bases). CDR1 is LGHNA, CDR2 YSLEER, per germline. V was shortened by 0 bases and J by 10 bases, with 18 bases between the two germline ends. The CDR3 runs 15 residues. The CDR3 coding sequence is TGCGCCAGCAGCCAAGACGTAACCAGGGCTTACGTCTACACCTTC. Translation gives CASSQDVTRAYVYTF.

This clonotype was seen many times. The chain recombines TRBV10-3 with TRBJ2-5; D possibly corresponds to TRBD2 (6 bases). Germline-derived CDR1 and CDR2 are ENHRY and SYGVKD. There are 13 residues in the CDR3. Deletions cut 6 bases from V and 2 bases from J, with 10 bases between. Here the CDR3 DNA reads TGTGCCATCAGCGGACTACTACAAGAGACCCAGTACTTC. It is translated as CAISGLLQETQYF.

This clonotype was observed at least ten times. V usage is TRBV3-1 and J usage is TRBJ2-7; 14 bases fit TRBD2. The CDR3 is 15 amino acids. The V segment lost 4 bases and the J segment 6 bases; nucleotides outside the gene matches: 5. From germline, CDR1 is LGHDT and CDR2 YNNKEL (reference sequence). As DNA, the CDR3 is TGTGCCAGCAGCCGCGGACTAGCGGGGGGCTCCGAGCAGTACTTC. Translation gives CASSRGLAGGSEQYF.

This clonotype was counted ten times or more. The chain links TRBV12-3 or TRBV12-4 to TRBJ2-1; no firm D call. The CDR3 has 10 amino acids. Between the trimmed V and J ends, which lost 3 bases and 7 bases, there was a span of 1 base. As DNA, the CDR3 is TGTGCCAGCAGTTTGAATGAGCAGTTCTTC. It codes for CASSLNEQFF.

Comment on this clonotype: Its ends do not fully match the called genes, so a read error is possible. DNA for the CDR3: TGTGCCAGCAGCGATGGACTAGCCCCGCATTTT. Translating gives CASSDGLAPHF. The chain couples TRBV5-6 to TRBJ2-3, with 8 bases identical to TRBD2. This CDR3 region has 11 residues. The germline CDR1 and CDR2 sequences are SGHDT and YYEEEE.

The J gene is TRBJ2-1, the V gene TRBV9; D is possibly TRBD1 (5 bases). The CDR3 loop spans 16 amino acids. Trimming stripped 0 bases from V and 8 bases from J, with 18 bases between. Germline loops: CDR1 SGDLS, CDR2 YYNGEE. The CDR3 DNA reads as TGTGCCAGCAGCGTAGGCTCGGCAGGCCAAGGGGATGAGCAGTTCTTC. It yields the protein CASSVGSAGQGDEQFF.

The genes are TRBV10-3 and TRBJ2-7; a possible D gene is TRBD2 (6 bases). Trimming removed 6 bases from V and 0 bases from J, with 12 bases in between. CDR1 and CDR2 from the germline V gene are ENHRY and SYGVKD. CDR3 length: 14 residues. The CDR3 here is CAISGTGGSYEQYF. CDR3 DNA sequence: TGTGCCATCAGCGGTACCGGGGGCTCCTACGAGCAGTACTTC.

This clonotype was observed a handful of times. CDR3: CASSEAAGGDSYEQYF. The CDR3 DNA is TGTGCCAGCAGCGAAGCGGCGGGAGGGGATTCCTACGAGCAGTACTTC. The rearrangement joins TRBV13 to TRBJ2-7; 9 bases match TRBD2. CDR1 and CDR2 from the germline V gene are PRHDT and FYEKMQ (reference sequence). The J segment lost 1 base and the V segment lost 5 bases, leaving 9 bases of the junction unmatched. This CDR3 contains 16 residues.

This clonotype came up a few times. This rearrangement joins TRBV10-2 to TRBJ2-7, with 7 bases lining up with TRBD1. CDR1 and CDR2 (germline): WSHSY, SAAADI. This CDR3 is built from 14 residues. V trimming: 4 bases; J trimming: 5 bases; junction bases outside the gene matches: 8. The CDR3 sequence is CASSGTGAENEQYF. CDR3 DNA sequence: TGCGCCAGCAGTGGGACAGGTGCTGAGAACGAGCAGTACTTC.

The V call is TRBV29-1, the J call TRBJ2-7; D possibly corresponds to TRBD2 (6 bases). The germline CDR1 and CDR2 sequences are SQVTM and ANQGSEA. The ends were cut back, 7 bases at V and 0 bases at J, with 16 bases in the middle. The CDR3 runs 14 residues. In nucleotides, the CDR3 is TGCAGCGGCACCCCCGAGGAGGGCTCCTACGAGCAGTACTTC. This translates into CSGTPEEGSYEQYF.

In its sample, this clonotype was seen a few times. The chain recombines TRBV10-2 with TRBJ2-1; TRBD2 agrees at 7 bases. V lost 8 bases and J lost 3; bases outside the gene matches: 10. CDR1 is WSHSY, CDR2 SAAADI, per germline. This CDR3 has 15 amino acids. The CDR3, as DNA: TGCGCCAGCTGGGGGGGGGAGGCCCACTACAATGAGCAGTTCTTC. Its translation: CASWGGEAHYNEQFF.

The rearrangement links TRBV11-2 to TRBJ2-3; 14 nucleotides align to TRBD2. CDR1 SGHAT and CDR2 FQNNGV come from the germline V gene. Trimming removed 5 bases from V and 2 bases from J; junction bases left unmatched: 6. This CDR3 has 17 amino acids. The CDR3 protein is CASSHPTSGGVTDTQYF. As DNA, the CDR3 is TGTGCCAGCAGCCACCCGACTAGCGGGGGGGTCACAGATACGCAGTATTTT.

This chain joins TRBV2 and TRBJ2-5, with 11 bases identical to TRBD1. This CDR3 spans 16 amino acids. CDR1 and CDR2 (germline): SNHLY, FYNNEI. V lost 0 bases and J lost 5; bases outside the gene matches: 5. CDR3 sequence reads: CASSEAPGTGGETQYF. CDR3 bases: TGTGCCAGCAGTGAAGCTCCCGGGACAGGGGGGGAGACCCAGTACTTC.

The chain links TRBV9 to TRBJ2-7; 7 bases are shared with TRBD1. There are 14 residues in the CDR3. CDR1 and CDR2 (germline): SGDLS, YYNGEE. V gave up 0 bases and J gave up 6 bases; unmatched junction bases: 6. The CDR3 sequence is CASSVGQGKGEQYF. The CDR3 DNA reads as TGTGCCAGCAGCGTAGGACAGGGAAAGGGCGAGCAGTACTTC.

In its sample, this clonotype was seen a few times. CDR3 nucleotides: TGCGCCAGCAGCCAAGGCCAGGCCAGCCCCTACGAGCAGTACTTC. Encoded protein: CASSQGQASPYEQYF. The V and J genes are TRBV4-3 and TRBJ2-7; D remains ambiguous. This CDR3 spans 15 amino acids. V shed 1 base and J shed 2 bases, with 12 bases lying between them. Germline CDR1 is LGHNA and CDR2 is YSLEER.